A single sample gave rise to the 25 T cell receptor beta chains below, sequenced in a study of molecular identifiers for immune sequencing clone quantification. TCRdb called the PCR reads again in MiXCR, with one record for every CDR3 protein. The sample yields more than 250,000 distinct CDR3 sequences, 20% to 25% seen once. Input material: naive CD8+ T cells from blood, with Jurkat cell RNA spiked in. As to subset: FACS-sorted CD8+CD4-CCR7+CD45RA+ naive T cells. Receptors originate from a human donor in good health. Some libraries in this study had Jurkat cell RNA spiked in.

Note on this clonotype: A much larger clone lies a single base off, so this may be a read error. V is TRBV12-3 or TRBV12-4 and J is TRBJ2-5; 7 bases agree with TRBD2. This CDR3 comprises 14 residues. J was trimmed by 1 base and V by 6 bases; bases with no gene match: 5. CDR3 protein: CASRLPSGQETQYF. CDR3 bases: TGTGCCAGCAGACTTCCTAGCGGCCAAGAGACCCAGTACTTC.

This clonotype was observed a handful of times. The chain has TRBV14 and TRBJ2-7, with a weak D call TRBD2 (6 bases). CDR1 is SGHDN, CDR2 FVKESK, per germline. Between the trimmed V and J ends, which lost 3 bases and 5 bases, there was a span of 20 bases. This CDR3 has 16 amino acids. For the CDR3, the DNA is TGTGCCAGCAGCCAGAATGCCGGGGCCCCGGGGGACGAGCAGTACTTC. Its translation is CASSQNAGAPGDEQYF.

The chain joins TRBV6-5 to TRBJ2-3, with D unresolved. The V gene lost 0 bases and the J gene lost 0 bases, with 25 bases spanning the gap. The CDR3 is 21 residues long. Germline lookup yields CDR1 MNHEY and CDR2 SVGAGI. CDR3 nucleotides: TGTGCCAGCAGTTACTCGTACTGGGGAAGTGGACCAAAAACTAGCACAGATACGCAGTATTTT. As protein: CASSYSYWGSGPKTSTDTQYF.

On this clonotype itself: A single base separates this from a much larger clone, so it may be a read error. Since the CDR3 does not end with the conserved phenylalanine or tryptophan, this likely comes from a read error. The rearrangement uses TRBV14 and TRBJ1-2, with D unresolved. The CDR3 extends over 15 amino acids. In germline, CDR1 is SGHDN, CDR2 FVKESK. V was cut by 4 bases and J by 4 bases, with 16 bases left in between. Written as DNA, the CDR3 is TGTGCCAGCAGCCCCAGCTATGGTACGGGCTATGGCTACACCTCC. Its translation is CASSPSYGTGYGYTS.

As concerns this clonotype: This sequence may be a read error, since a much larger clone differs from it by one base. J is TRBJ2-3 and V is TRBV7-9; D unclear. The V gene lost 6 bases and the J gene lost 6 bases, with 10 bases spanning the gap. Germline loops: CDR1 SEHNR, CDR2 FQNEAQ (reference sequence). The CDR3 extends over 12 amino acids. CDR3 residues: CASRPYLDTQYF. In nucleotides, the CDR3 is TGTGCCAGCAGACCCTATCTTGATACGCAGTATTTT.

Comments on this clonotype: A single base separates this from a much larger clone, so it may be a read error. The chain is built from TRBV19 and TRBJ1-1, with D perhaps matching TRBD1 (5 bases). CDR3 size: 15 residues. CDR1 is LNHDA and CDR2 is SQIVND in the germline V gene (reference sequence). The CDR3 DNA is TGTACCAGTAGTATATCTGGGACCCTCGGCACTGAAGCTTTCTTT. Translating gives CTSSISGTLGTEAFF.

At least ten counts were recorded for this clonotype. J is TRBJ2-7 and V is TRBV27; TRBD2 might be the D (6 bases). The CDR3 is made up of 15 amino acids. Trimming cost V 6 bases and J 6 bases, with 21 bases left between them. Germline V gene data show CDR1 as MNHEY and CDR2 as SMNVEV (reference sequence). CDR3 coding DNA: TGTGCCAGCAGACCCCTAGAGGAGGGCCCAGGCGAGCAGTACTTC. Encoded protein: CASRPLEEGPGEQYF.

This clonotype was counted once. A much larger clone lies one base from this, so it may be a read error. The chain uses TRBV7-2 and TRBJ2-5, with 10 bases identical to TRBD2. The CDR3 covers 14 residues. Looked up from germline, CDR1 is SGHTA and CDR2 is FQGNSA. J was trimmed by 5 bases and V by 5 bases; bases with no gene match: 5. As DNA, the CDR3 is TGTGCCAGCAGCCCCCTAGCGGGAGCTGAGACCCAGTACTTC. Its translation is CASSPLAGAETQYF.

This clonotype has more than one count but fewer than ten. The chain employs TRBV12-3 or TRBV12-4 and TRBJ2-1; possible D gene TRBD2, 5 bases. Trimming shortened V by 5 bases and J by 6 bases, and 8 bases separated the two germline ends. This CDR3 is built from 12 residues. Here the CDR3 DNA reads TGTGCCAGCAGTCCTACTAGCAATGAGCAGTTCTTC. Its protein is CASSPTSNEQFF.

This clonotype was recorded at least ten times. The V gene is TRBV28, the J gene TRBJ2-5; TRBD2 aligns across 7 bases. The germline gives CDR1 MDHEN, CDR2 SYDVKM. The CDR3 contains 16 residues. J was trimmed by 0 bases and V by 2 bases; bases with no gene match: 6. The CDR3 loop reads CASSLVGGLYQETQYF. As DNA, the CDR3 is TGTGCCAGCAGTTTAGTCGGGGGGTTGTACCAAGAGACCCAGTACTTC.

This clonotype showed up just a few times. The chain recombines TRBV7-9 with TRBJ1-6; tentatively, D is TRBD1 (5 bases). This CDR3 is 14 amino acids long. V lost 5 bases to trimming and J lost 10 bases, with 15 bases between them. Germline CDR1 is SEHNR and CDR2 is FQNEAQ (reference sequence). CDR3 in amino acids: CASSRNRDPSPLHF. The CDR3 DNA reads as TGTGCCAGCAGCCGCAACCGGGACCCCTCACCCCTCCACTTT.

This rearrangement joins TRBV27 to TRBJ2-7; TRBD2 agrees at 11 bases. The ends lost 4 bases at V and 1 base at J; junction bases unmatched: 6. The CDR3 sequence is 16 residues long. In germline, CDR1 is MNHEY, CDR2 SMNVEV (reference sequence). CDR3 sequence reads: CASSSGLADYSYEQYF. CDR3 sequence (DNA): TGTGCCAGCAGTTCGGGACTAGCGGACTATTCCTACGAGCAGTACTTC.

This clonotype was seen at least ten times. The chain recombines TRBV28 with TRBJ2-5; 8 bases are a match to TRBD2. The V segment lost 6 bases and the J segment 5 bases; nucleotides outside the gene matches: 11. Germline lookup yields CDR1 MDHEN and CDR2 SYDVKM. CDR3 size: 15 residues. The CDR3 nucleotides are TGTGCCAGCAGAGCGGGAGAAGTGGTCAGGGAGACCCAGTACTTC. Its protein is CASRAGEVVRETQYF.

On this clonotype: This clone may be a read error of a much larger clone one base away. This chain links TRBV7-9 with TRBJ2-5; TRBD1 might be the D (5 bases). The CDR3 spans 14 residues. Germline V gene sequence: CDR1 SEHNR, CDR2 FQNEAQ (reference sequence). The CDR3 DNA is TGTGCCAGCGGCTTAGGGGCAGGGAAAGAGACCCAGTACTTC. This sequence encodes CASGLGAGKETQYF. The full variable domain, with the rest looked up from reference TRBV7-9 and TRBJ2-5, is DTGVSQNPRHKITKRGQNVTFRCDPISEHNRLYWYRQTLGQGPEFLTYFQNEAQLEKSRLLSDRFSAERPKGSFSTLEIQRTEQGDSAMYLCASGLGAGKETQYFGPGTRLLVL.

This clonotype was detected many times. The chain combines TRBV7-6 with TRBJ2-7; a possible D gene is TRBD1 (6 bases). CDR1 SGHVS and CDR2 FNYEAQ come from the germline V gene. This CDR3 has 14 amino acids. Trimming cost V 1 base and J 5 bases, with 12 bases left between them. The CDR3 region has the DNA TGTGCCAGCAGCTTAGTCCCAGGGGTCCACGAGCAGTACTTC. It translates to CASSLVPGVHEQYF.

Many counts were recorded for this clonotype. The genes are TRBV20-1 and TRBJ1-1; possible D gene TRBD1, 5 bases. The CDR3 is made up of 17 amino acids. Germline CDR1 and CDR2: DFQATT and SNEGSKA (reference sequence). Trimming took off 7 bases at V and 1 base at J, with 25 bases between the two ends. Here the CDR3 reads CSVPGGAAFGQNTEAFF. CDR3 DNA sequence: TGCAGTGTTCCCGGAGGGGCAGCGTTCGGCCAGAACACTGAAGCTTTCTTT.

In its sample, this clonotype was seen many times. CDR3 DNA: TGTGCCAGCAGCCAAGGAGCGGGGCAGGGGGAGCTGTTTTTT. It translates to CASSQGAGQGELFF. J is TRBJ2-2 and V is TRBV4-2; TRBD2 matches 7 bases. CDR1 is LGHNA, CDR2 YNFKEQ, per germline. The length of the CDR3 is 14 residues. V lost 1 base, J lost 8 bases, and 4 bases stayed unmatched.

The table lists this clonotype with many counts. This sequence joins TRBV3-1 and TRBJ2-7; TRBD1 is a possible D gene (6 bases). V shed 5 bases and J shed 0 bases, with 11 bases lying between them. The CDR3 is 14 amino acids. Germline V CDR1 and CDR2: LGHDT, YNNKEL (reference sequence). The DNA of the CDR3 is TGTGCCAGCAGCGAAGTGGACAGCTCCTACGAGCAGTACTTC. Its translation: CASSEVDSSYEQYF.

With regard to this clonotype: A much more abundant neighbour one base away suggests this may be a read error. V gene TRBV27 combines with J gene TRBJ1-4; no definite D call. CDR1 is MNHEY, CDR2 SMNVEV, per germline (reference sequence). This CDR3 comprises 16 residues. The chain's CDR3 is CASSLRKGASNENLFF. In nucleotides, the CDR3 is TGTGCCAGCAGTTTAAGGAAAGGTGCCTCTAATGAAAATCTGTTTTTT. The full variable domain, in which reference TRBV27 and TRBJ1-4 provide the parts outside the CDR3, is EAQVTQNPRYLITVTGKKLTVTCSQNMNHEYMSWYRQDPGLGLRQIYYSMNVEVTDKGDVPEGYKVSRKEKRNFPLILESPSPNQTSLYFCASSLRKGASNENLFFGSGTQLSVL.

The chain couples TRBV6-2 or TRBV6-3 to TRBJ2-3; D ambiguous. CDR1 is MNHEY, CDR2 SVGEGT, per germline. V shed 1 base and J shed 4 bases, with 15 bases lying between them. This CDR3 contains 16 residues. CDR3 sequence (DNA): TGTGCCAGCAGTTACTTTTGGACCGATGCCCCAGATACGCAGTATTTT. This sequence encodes CASSYFWTDAPDTQYF.

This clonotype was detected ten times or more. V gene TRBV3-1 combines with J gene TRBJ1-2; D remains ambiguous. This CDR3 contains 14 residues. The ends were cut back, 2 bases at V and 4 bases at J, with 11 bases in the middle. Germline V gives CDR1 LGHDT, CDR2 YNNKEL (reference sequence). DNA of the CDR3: TGTGCCAGCAGCCAAACTGACGGAGGCTATGGCTACACCTTC. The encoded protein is CASSQTDGGYGYTF.

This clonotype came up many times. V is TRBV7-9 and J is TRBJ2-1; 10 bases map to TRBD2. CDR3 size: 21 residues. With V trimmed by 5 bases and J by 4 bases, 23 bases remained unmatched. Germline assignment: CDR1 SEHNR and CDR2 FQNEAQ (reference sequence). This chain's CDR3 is CASSPRLALSRTSGEYNEQFF. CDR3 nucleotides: TGTGCCAGCAGCCCTCGGTTGGCACTATCCCGGACTAGCGGAGAATACAATGAGCAGTTCTTC.

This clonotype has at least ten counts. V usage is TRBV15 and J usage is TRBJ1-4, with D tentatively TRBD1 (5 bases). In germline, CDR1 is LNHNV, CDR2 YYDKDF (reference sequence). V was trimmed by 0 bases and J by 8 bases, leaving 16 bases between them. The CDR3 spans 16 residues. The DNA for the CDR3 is TGTGCCACCAGCAGAGATCGGAGAGGGGAGAGCGAAAAACTGTTTTTT. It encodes CATSRDRRGESEKLFF.

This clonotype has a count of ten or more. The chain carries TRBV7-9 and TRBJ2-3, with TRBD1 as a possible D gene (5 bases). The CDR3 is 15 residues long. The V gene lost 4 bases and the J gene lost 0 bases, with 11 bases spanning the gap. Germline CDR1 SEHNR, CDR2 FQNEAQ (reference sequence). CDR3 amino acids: CASSSQGASTDTQYF. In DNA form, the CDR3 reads TGTGCCAGCAGCTCCCAGGGTGCTAGCACAGATACGCAGTATTTT.

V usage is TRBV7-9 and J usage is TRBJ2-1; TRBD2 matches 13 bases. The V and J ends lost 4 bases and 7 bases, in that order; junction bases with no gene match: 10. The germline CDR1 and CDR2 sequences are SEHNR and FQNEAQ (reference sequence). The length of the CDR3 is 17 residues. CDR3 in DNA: TGTGCCAGCAGCTCGGGACTAGCGGGGCCTCGGAGGAATGAGCAGTTCTTC. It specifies CASSSGLAGPRRNEQFF.